This entry features one TCR beta chain sequence. The sample's time point: after neoadjuvant nivolumab, at surgical resection. Assay used: immunoSEQ multiplex PCR; TCRdb lists only in-frame clones, some missing. This sample has over 13,000 clones; roughly 71% occur once, and the top ten carry roughly 2%. These data are taken from a study of neoadjuvant anti-PD-1 for oral cavity cancer. Germline assignment: CDR1 SGHRS and CDR2 YFSETQ. V was cut by 4 bases and J by 3 bases, with 17 bases left in between. This CDR3 is 15 amino acids long. The source material was PBMCs, sampled after nivolumab (anti-PD-1) treatment. This clonotype was obtained from a person aged 35 to 85 with oral cavity squamous cell carcinoma. The genes are TRBV5-1 and TRBJ2-7; D is perhaps TRBD2 (6 bases). CDR3: CASSTWHTGDYEQYF. The CDR3 DNA reads TGCGCCAGCAGCACCTGGCACACGGGGGACTACGAGCAGTACTTC.